This TCR beta chain was identified during a study of shared T cell receptors in the human thymus. This CDR3 has 14 residues. Unmatched junction bases numbered 7, after V lost 2 bases and J lost 5 bases. Germline-derived CDR1 and CDR2 are SGHRS and YFSETQ. This table comes from immunoSEQ multiplex PCR, and its TCRdb copy is limited to in-frame clones, with some not included. The sample holds some 700,000 clones, 80% to 90% seen once. This sample also belongs to another study, concerning human thymus T cells. As that report states: Having surgery to correct congenital heart defects, healthy Finnish infants acted as the donors. Thymus specimens were resections from corrective heart surgery. Blood and thymic repertoires both appeared biased in V and J gene usage. Thymic repertoires from unrelated individuals overlapped highly, related research reported.

Source material: thymocytes. V usage is TRBV5-1 and J usage is TRBJ2-7; TRBD1 agrees at 7 bases. The sequence came from a girl under three years old with a congenital heart defect. The CDR3 protein is CASSFGQESDEQYF. The CDR3, as DNA: TGCGCCAGCAGCTTCGGACAGGAGTCTGACGAGCAGTACTTC. Full variable domain (missing parts from reference TRBV5-1 and TRBJ2-7): KAGVTQTPRYLIKTRGQQVTLSCSPISGHRSVSWYQQTPGQGLQFLFEYFSETQRNKGNFPGRFSGRQFSNSRSEMNVSTLELGDSALYLCASSFGQESDEQYFGPGTRLTVT.